These 17 T cell receptor beta chains share one sample of origin, sequenced in a study of blood T cell repertoires in COVID-19. Produced via immunoSEQ multiplex PCR; TCRdb's table is partial and in-frame only. Among approximately 250,000 clones listed, 80% to 90% were seen once. What was sequenced was PBMCs or T cells enriched from blood (not recorded which). The receptor source for this set is a woman in her forties who had been exposed to COVID-19.

The chain couples TRBV15 to TRBJ1-5; a possible D gene is TRBD1 (5 bases). The CDR3 totals 16 residues. V was cut by 1 base and J by 2 bases, with 12 bases left in between. Per the germline V gene, CDR1 is LNHNV and CDR2 is YYDKDF (reference sequence). This CDR3 is CATSRVPGRGNQPQHF. The CDR3 nucleotides are TGTGCCACCAGCAGAGTACCAGGGAGGGGCAATCAGCCCCAGCATTTT.

The rearrangement joins TRBV4-3 to TRBJ2-5; the D gene is possibly TRBD1 (5 bases). Germline V gene data show CDR1 as LGHNA and CDR2 as YSLEER. The CDR3 is made up of 15 amino acids. Trimming stripped 1 base from V and 3 bases from J, with 12 bases between. This chain's CDR3 is CASSQVGARKETQYF. The CDR3 DNA sequence: TGCGCCAGCAGCCAAGTTGGGGCTAGAAAAGAGACCCAGTACTTC.

The V call is TRBV12-3 or TRBV12-4, the J call TRBJ2-7; 7 bases line up with TRBD2. Trimming cost V 7 bases and J 9 bases; bases outside gene matches: 12. There are 13 residues in the CDR3. The CDR3 sequence: CASNPSGGFVQYF. DNA for the CDR3: TGTGCCAGCAACCCGTCGGGGGGTTTCGTGCAGTACTTC.

V gene TRBV28 combines with J gene TRBJ1-4, with TRBD1 identical over 7 bases. Germline CDR1 MDHEN, CDR2 SYDVKM. This CDR3 has 13 amino acids. V dropped 11 bases and J dropped 1; count of bases not matched to a gene: 4. CDR3 residues: CAGRQGTNEKLFF. Written as DNA, the CDR3 is TGTGCCGGAAGACAGGGAACTAATGAAAAACTGTTTTTT.

The J gene is TRBJ2-7, the V gene TRBV3-1 (or the pseudogene TRBV3-2), with D possibly matching TRBD1 (5 bases). CDR3 length equals 13 residues. Between the trimmed V and J ends, which lost 1 base and 5 bases, there was a span of 9 bases. Germline CDR1 LGHDT, CDR2 YNNKEL (reference sequence). CDR3 region: CASSQGSGNEQYV. The CDR3 coding sequence is TGTGCCAGCAGCCAAGGGTCAGGGAACGAGCAGTACGTC.

The chain combines TRBV19 with TRBJ1-2; D ambiguous. The CDR3 contains 15 residues. Germline CDR1 is LNHDA and CDR2 is SQIVND (reference sequence). Trimming took 2 bases from V and 1 from J, leaving 11 bases between them. CDR3 residues: CASSIISRSNYGYTF. DNA of the CDR3: TGTGCCAGTAGTATAATTTCCCGGAGTAACTATGGCTACACCTTC.

The chain joins TRBV27 to TRBJ2-5; TRBD2 is a possible D gene (6 bases). This CDR3 contains 14 residues. Per the germline V gene, CDR1 is MNHEY and CDR2 is SMNVEV (reference sequence). The V and J ends lost 5 bases and 4 bases respectively, with 14 bases between them. The CDR3: CASSTPGGRETQYF. The CDR3 DNA reads as TGTGCCAGCAGTACCCCCGGAGGGAGAGAGACCCAGTACTTC.

This clone is a singleton in its sample. The same CDR3 arises from other DNA sequences in this sample as well. The V and J genes are TRBV28 and TRBJ1-2; 8 bases match TRBD1. The CDR3 extends over 15 amino acids. Germline V CDR1 and CDR2: MDHEN, SYDVKM. Trimming removed 6 bases from V and 2 bases from J; junction bases left unmatched: 8. CDR3 sequence (DNA): TGTGCCAGCAGCCTTTCAGACAGGGGCAACTATGGCTACACCTTC. It is translated as CASSLSDRGNYGYTF.

V gene TRBV4-1 combines with J gene TRBJ1-1, with 10 bases aligning to TRBD1. V shed 2 bases and J 0 bases; nucleotides not matched to a gene: 9. CDR1 and CDR2 from the germline V gene are MGHRA and YSYEKL. The CDR3 contains 18 residues. CDR3 in DNA: TGCGCCAGCAGCCAACGACAGGGGGCCGTACTCATGAACACTGAAGCTTTCTTT. Translated, it gives CASSQRQGAVLMNTEAFF.

CDR3 residues: CASSLWGKGAEKLFF. The DNA for the CDR3 is TGTGCCAGCAGTTTATGGGGGAAGGGGGCGGAAAAACTGTTTTTT. The gene calls are TRBV28 and TRBJ1-4; 7 bases are a match to TRBD1. The V gene's germline CDR1 is MDHEN and CDR2 SYDVKM. The length of the CDR3 is 15 residues. The V segment lost 0 bases and the J segment 8 bases; nucleotides outside the gene matches: 6.

This chain joins TRBV19 and TRBJ1-1, with TRBD1 matching over 7 bases. The J segment lost 0 bases and the V segment lost 1 base, leaving 2 bases of the junction unmatched. Germline V gene data show CDR1 as LNHDA and CDR2 as SQIVND (reference sequence). The CDR3 has 15 residues. CDR3 sequence reads: CASSIGGQMNTEAFF. The CDR3 DNA reads TGTGCCAGTAGTATAGGGGGACAGATGAACACTGAAGCTTTCTTT.

The genes are TRBV27 and TRBJ2-3, with a weak D call TRBD1 (5 bases). This CDR3 spans 16 amino acids. From germline, CDR1 is MNHEY and CDR2 SMNVEV (reference sequence). V was clipped by 3 bases and J by 0 bases, with 13 bases between them. As DNA, the CDR3 is TGTGCCAGCAGTTTCCTCGGACAAACTAGCACAGATACGCAGTATTTT. Protein product: CASSFLGQTSTDTQYF.

This rearrangement joins TRBV4-3 to TRBJ1-1, with 10 positions matching TRBD1. The V segment lost 4 bases and the J segment 1 base; nucleotides outside the gene matches: 0. This CDR3 spans 14 amino acids. CDR1 is LGHNA and CDR2 is YSLEER in the germline V gene. CDR3 DNA: TGCGCCAGCAGCCGGGACAGGGGGAACACTGAAGCTTTCTTT. Its protein is CASSRDRGNTEAFF.

This chain joins TRBV6-1 and TRBJ2-1; TRBD2 is a possible D gene (5 bases). CDR1 is MNHNS, CDR2 SASEGT, per germline. Trimming removed 2 bases at V and 6 bases at J, with 17 bases between. The CDR3 is made up of 16 amino acids. CDR3 sequence reads: CASSELPNAGGNEQFF. The CDR3 coding sequence is TGTGCCAGCAGTGAACTGCCGAATGCGGGTGGCAATGAGCAGTTCTTC.

This clone appeared once. The J gene is TRBJ2-5, the V gene TRBV4-3, with D possibly being TRBD1 (6 bases). The V end lost 10 bases, the J end lost 3 bases, and 21 bases lay between the germline ends. The CDR3 has 15 residues. Germline V gene sequence: CDR1 LGHNA, CDR2 YSLEER. CDR3 DNA sequence: TGCGCCACCTCAAACAGGCCCAAGGGGGAAGAGACCCAGTACTTC. Translation: CATSNRPKGEETQYF.

This clone appeared a few times. The chain recombines TRBV2 with TRBJ1-5; 7 nucleotides line up with TRBD1. CDR1 is SNHLY and CDR2 is FYNNEI in the germline V gene. CDR3 size: 16 residues. Trimming at V came to 7 bases and at J to 0 bases, leaving 9 bases not matched to a gene. In DNA form, the CDR3 reads TGTGCCAGCACAAGAACTGGGACAGATAGCAATCAGCCCCAGCATTTT. Its translation: CASTRTGTDSNQPQHF.

CDR3 coding DNA: TGTGCTAGTGGTTTGGTACTATCGCAGGGTCGGGCCAAAAACATTCAGTACTTC. Its protein product is CASGLVLSQGRAKNIQYF. This rearrangement joins TRBV12-5 to TRBJ2-4; tentatively, D is TRBD1 (5 bases). This CDR3 is 18 amino acids long. The V gene lost 0 bases and the J gene lost 1 base, with 16 bases spanning the gap. CDR1 and CDR2 from the germline V gene are LGHNT and FRNRAP.